This T cell receptor beta chain was obtained from a study of cytomegalovirus exposure and HLA in healthy donors. Study in general: There were tens of millions of unique TCRs (from HLA-typed donors) in an early data release.

The ends were cut back, 4 bases at V and 2 bases at J, with 14 bases in the middle. Germline V gives CDR1 MNHEY, CDR2 SMNVEV (reference sequence). The CDR3 extends over 15 amino acids. This PCR relied on a set of 60 Vbeta primers and 13 Jbeta primers. Measured with immunoSEQ multiplex PCR; TCRdb has only the in-frame clones, and not every one. The sample has over 100,000 clones, about 79% seen once; the top ten hold roughly 5.9%. Note on this clone: Its specificity is not known.

Findings and caveats of the study: A later analysis reportedly identified an Asian-associated ancestry cluster as carrying fewer N-insertions than the approximately 670-donor mean. Segments of the TCR beta V type were, in most cases, productive about 87% or about 30% of the time in an earlier analysis.

The TCR comes from a man between 60 and 75 years old in good health and CMV-seropositive. The sample was PBMCs. V is TRBV27 and J is TRBJ1-2; D perhaps matches TRBD1 (6 bases). The CDR3, as DNA: TGTGCCAGCAGTTCCGCCTGGGGGCAGAACTATGGCTACACCTTC. Translation gives CASSSAWGQNYGYTF.